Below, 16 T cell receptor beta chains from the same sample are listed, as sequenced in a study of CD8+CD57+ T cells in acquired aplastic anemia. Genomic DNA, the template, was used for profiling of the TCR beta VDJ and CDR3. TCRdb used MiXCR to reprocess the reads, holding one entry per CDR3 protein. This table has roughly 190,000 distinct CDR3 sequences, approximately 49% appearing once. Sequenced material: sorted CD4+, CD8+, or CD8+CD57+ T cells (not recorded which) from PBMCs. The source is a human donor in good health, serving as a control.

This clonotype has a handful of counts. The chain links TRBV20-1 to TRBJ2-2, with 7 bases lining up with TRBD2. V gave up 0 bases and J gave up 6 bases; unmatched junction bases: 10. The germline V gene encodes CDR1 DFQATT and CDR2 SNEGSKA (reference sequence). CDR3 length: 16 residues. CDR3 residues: CSARDSWTSRSGELFF. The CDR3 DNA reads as TGCAGTGCTAGAGATTCCTGGACTAGTCGGTCCGGGGAGCTGTTTTTT.

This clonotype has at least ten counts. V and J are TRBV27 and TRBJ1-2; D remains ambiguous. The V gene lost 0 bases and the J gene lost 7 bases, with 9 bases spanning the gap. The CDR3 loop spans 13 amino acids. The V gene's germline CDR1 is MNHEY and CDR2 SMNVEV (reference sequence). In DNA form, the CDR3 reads TGTGCCAGCAGTTTATCTGGGGTGGGTGGCTACACCTTC. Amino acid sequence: CASSLSGVGGYTF.

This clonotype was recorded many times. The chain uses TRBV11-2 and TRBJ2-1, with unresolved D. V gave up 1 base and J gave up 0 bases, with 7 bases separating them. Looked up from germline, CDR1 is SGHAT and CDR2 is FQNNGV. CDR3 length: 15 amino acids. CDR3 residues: CASSLGWSSYNEQFF. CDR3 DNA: TGTGCCAGCAGCTTAGGGTGGAGCTCCTACAATGAGCAGTTCTTC.

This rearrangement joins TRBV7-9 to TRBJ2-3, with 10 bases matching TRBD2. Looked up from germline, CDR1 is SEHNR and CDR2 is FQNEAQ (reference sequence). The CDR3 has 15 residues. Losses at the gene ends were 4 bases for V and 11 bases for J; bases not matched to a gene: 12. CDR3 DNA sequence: TGTGCCAGCAGCTATCTAGCGGGGGCACGGGTGCAGCAGTATTTT. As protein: CASSYLAGARVQQYF. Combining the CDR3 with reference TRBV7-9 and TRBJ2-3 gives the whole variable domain DTGVSQNPRHKITKRGQNVTFRCDPISEHNRLYWYRQTLGQGPEFLTYFQNEAQLEKSRLLSDRFSAERPKGSFSTLEIQRTEQGDSAMYLCASSYLAGARVQQYFGPGTRLTVL.

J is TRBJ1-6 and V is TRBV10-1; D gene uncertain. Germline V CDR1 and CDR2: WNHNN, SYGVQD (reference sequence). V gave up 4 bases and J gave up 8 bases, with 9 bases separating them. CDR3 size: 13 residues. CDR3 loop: CASSGTLYSPLHF. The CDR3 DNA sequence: TGCGCCAGCAGTGGTACTCTTTATTCACCCCTCCACTTT.

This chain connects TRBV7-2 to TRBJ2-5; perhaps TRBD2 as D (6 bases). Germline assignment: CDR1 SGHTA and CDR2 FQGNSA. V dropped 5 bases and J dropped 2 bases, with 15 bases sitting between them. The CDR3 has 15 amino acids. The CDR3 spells CASSQAGTLQETQYF. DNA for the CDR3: TGTGCCAGCAGCCAAGCCGGGACTCTACAAGAGACCCAGTACTTC. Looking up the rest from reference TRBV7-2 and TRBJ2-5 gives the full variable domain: GAGVSQSPSNKVTEKGKDVELRCDPISGHTALYWYRQSLGQGLEFLIYFQGNSAPDKSGLPSDRFSAERTGGSVSTLTIQRTQQEDSAVYLCASSQAGTLQETQYFGPGTRLLVL.

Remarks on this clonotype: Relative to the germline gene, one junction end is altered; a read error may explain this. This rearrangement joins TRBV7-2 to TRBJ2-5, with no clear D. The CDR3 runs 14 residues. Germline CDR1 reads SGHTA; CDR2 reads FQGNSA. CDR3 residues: CASSLAPRREAQYF. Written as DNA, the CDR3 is TGTGCCAGCAGCTTGGCTCCTCGGAGAGAGGCCCAGTACTTC.

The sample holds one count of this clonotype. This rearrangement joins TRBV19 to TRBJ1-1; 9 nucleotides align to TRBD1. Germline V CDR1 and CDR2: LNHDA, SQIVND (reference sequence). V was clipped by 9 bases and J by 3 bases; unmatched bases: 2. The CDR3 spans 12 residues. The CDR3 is CASRDRDTEAFF. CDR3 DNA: TGTGCCAGCAGGGACAGGGACACTGAAGCTTTCTTT.

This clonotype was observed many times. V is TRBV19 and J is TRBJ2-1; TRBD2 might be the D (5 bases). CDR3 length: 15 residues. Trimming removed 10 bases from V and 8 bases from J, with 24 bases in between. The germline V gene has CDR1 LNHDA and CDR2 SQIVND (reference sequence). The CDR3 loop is CATEKGGLMSDEQFF. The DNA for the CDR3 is TGTGCCACCGAAAAGGGTGGACTGATGAGCGATGAGCAGTTCTTC.

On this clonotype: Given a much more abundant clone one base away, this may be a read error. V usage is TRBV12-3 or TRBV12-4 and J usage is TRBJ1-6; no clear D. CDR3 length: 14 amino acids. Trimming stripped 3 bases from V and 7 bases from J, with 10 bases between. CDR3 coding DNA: TGTGCCAGCAGTTTCATGACAACGAATTCACCCCTCCACTTT. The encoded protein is CASSFMTTNSPLHF.

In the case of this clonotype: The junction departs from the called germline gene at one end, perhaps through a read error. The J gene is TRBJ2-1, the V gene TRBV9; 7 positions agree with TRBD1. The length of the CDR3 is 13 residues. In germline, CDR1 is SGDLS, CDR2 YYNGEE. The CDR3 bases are TGTGCCAGCAACAGGGGCTTCTCCAATCAGCAGTTCTTC. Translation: CASNRGFSNQQFF.

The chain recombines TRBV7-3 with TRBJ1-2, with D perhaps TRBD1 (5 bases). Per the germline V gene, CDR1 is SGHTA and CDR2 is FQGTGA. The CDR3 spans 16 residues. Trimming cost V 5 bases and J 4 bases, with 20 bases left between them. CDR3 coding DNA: TGTGCCAGCAGCCCCCCCGAGGGGTACAGAAGCTATGGCTACACCTTC. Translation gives CASSPPEGYRSYGYTF.

CDR3 region: CASNPQANSPLHF. CDR3 in DNA: TGTGCCAGCAACCCACAGGCAAATTCACCCCTCCACTTT. This chain connects TRBV2 to TRBJ1-6; weak D call: TRBD1 (5 bases). V was shortened by 7 bases and J by 7 bases, with 11 bases between the two germline ends. This CDR3 region has 13 residues. Germline V lookup: CDR1 SNHLY, CDR2 FYNNEI.

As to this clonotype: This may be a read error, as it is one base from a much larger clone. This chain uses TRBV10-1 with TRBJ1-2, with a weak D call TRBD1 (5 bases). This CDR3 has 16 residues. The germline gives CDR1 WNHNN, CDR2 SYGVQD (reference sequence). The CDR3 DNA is TGTGCCAGCAGCCGGACATTGGGCACTCTGAACTATGGCTACACCTTC. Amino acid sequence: CASSRTLGTLNYGYTF.

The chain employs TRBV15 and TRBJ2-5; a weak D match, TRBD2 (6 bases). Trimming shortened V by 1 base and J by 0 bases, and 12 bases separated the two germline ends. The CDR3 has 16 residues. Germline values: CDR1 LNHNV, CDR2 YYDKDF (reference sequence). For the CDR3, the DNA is TGTGCCACCAGCAGAGGGGCAGGGAGGAACCAAGAGACCCAGTACTTC. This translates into CATSRGAGRNQETQYF. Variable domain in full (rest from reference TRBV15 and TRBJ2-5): DAMVIQNPRYQVTQFGKPVTLSCSQTLNHNVMYWYQQKSSQAPKLLFHYYDKDFNNEADTPDNFQSRRPNTSFCFLDIRSPGLGDTAMYLCATSRGAGRNQETQYFGPGTRLLVL.

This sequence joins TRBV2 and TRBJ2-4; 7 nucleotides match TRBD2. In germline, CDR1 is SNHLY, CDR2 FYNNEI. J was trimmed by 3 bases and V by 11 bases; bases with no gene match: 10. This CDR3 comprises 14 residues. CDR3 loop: CAGAGVRGKNIQYF. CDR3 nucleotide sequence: TGTGCCGGCGCGGGAGTTCGGGGCAAAAACATTCAGTACTTC.